The T cell receptor (beta chain) under discussion was sequenced for a study of T cell changes during pregnancy in multiple sclerosis. V shed 5 bases and J 7 bases; nucleotides not matched to a gene: 5. The CDR3 contains 15 residues. Germline CDR1 SSHAT, CDR2 FNYEAQ (reference sequence). Assay used: immunoSEQ multiplex PCR; TCRdb lists only in-frame clones, some missing. This table holds some 77,000 clones, approximately 94% found once. J is TRBJ2-2 and V is TRBV7-7, with 12 bases identical to TRBD2. The TCR sequence derives from a female donor with multiple sclerosis, enrolled in a pregnancy study. The sample consisted of CD4+ T cells from peripheral blood mononuclear cells, taken before pregnancy. The CDR3 nucleotides read TGTGCCAGCAGCAAGCTAGCGGGAGGGAGCGGGGAGCTGTTTTTT. Protein sequence: CASSKLAGGSGELFF.